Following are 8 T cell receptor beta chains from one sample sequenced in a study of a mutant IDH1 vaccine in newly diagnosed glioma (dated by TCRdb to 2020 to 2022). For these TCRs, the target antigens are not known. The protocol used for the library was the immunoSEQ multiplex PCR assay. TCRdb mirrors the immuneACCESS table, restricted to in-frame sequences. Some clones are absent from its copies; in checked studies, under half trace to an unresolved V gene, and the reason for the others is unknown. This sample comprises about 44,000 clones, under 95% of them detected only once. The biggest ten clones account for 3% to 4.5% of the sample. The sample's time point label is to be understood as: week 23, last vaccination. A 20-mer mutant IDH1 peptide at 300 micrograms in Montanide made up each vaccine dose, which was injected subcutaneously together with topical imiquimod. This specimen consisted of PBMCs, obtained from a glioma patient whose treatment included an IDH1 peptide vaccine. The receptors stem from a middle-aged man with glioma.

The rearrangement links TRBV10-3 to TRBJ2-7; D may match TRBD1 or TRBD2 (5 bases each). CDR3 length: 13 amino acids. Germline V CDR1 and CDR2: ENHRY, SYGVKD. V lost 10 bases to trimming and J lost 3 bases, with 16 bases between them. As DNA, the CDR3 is TGTGCCACCGGCCGGGACGGAGACTACGAGCAGTACTTC. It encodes CATGRDGDYEQYF.

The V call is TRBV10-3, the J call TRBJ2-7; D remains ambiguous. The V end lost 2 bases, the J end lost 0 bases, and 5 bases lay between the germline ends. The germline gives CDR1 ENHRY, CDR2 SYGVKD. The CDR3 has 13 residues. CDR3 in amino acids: CAISETDSYEQYF. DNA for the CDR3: TGTGCCATCAGTGAGACAGACTCCTACGAGCAGTACTTC.

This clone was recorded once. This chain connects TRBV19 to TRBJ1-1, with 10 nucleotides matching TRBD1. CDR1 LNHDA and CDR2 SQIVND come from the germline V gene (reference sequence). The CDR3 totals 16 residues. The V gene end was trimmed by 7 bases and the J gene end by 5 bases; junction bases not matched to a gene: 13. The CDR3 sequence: CASIAVLGQGGTEAFF. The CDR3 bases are TGTGCCAGTATCGCTGTCTTAGGACAGGGGGGAACTGAAGCTTTCTTT.

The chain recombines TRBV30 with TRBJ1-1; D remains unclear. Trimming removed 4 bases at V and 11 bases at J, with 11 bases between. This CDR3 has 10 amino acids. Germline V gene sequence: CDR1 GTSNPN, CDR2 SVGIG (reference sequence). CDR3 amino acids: CAWIGLRAFF. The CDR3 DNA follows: TGTGCCTGGATAGGTCTGAGGGCTTTCTTT.

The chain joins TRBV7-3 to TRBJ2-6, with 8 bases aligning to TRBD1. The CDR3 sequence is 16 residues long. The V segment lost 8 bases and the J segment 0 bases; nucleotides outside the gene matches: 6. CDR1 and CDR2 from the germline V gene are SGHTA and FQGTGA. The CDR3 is CASGQGPSSGANVLTF. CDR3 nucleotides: TGTGCCAGCGGACAGGGCCCAAGCTCTGGGGCCAACGTCCTGACTTTC.

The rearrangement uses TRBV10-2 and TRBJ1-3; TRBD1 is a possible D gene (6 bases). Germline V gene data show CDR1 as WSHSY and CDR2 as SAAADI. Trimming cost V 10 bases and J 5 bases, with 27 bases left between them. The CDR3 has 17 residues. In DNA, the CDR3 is TGCGCCATGGTCATACAGGGCCCTAGGACGTATAGAAACACCATATATTTT. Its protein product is CAMVIQGPRTYRNTIYF.

The CDR3 bases are TGTGCCAGCAGCTTACCGCTCTGGGGCAGAGAAAACACTGAAGCTTTCTTT. Amino acids: CASSLPLWGRENTEAFF. V is TRBV13 and J is TRBJ1-1; D is perhaps TRBD1 (5 bases). V dropped 2 bases and J dropped 2 bases, with 18 bases sitting between them. The CDR3 spans 17 residues. Germline CDR1 reads PRHDT; CDR2 reads FYEKMQ (reference sequence).

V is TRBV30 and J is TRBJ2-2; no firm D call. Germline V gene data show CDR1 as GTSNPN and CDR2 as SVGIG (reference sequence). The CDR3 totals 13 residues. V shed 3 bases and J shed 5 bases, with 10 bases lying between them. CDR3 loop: CAWSLLTTGELFF. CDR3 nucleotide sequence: TGTGCCTGGAGCCTACTTACGACCGGGGAGCTGTTTTTT.